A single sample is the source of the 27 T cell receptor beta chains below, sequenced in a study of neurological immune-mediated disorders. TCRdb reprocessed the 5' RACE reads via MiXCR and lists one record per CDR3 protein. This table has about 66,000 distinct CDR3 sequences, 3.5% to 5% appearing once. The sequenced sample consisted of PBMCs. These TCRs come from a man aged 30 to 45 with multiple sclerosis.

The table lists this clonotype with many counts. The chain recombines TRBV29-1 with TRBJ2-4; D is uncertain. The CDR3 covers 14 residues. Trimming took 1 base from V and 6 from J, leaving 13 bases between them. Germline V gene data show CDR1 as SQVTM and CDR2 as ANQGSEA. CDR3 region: CSVEGLAERNIQYF. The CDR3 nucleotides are TGCAGCGTTGAAGGGTTGGCAGAGCGAAACATTCAGTACTTC.

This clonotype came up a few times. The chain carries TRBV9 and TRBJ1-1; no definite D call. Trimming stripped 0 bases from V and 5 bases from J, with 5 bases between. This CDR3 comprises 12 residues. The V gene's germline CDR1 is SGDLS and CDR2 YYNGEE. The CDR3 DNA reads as TGTGCCAGCAGCGTAGAAGGAACTGAAGCTTTCTTT. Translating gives CASSVEGTEAFF.

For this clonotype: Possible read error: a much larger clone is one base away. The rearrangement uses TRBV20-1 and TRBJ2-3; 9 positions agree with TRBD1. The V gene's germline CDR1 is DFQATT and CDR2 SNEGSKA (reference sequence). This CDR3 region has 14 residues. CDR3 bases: TGCAGTGCTTGGACAGGGGATAACACAGATATGCAGTATTTT. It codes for CSAWTGDNTDMQYF.

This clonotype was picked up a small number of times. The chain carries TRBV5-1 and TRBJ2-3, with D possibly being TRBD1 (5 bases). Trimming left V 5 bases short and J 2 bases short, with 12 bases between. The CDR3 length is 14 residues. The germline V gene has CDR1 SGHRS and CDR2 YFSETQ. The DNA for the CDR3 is TGCGCCAGCAGGAGACAGCGACCCACAGATACGCAGTATTTT. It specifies CASRRQRPTDTQYF.

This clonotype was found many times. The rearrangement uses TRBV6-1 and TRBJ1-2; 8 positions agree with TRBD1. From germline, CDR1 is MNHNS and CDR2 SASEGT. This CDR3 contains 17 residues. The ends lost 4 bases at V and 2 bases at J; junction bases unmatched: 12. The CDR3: CASSGGSGGVGNYGYTF. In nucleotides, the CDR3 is TGTGCCAGCAGTGGTGGCTCAGGGGGCGTCGGGAACTATGGCTACACCTTC.

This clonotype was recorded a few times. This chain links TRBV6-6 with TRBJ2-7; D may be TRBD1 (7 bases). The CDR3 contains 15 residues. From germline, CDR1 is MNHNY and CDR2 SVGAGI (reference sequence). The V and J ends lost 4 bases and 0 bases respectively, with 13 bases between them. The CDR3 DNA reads TGTGCCAGCAGTTTGGAGGGGGCAACCTCCTACGAGCAGTACGTC. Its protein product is CASSLEGATSYEQYV.

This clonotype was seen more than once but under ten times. The CDR3 DNA sequence: TGTGCCAGCAGCTTAATTGGGACGAGCACTGAAGCTTTCTTT. Amino acid sequence: CASSLIGTSTEAFF. The chain recombines TRBV7-9 with TRBJ1-1, with D possibly matching TRBD1 (5 bases). Trimming shortened V by 2 bases and J by 4 bases, and 11 bases separated the two germline ends. The CDR3 length is 14 residues. Germline lookup yields CDR1 SEHNR and CDR2 FQNEAQ (reference sequence).

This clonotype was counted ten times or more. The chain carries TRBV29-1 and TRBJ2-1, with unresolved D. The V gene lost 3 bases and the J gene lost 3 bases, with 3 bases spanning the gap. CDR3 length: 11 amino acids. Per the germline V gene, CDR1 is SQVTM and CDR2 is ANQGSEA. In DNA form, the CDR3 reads TGCAGCGTTGACAGCTACAATGAGCAGTTCTTC. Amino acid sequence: CSVDSYNEQFF.

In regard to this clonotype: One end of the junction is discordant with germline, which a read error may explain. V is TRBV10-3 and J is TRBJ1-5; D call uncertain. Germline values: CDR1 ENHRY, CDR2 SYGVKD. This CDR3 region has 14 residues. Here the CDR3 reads CAISSNYSNQPQNF. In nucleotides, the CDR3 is TGTGCCATTTCAAGTAACTATAGCAATCAGCCCCAGAATTTT.

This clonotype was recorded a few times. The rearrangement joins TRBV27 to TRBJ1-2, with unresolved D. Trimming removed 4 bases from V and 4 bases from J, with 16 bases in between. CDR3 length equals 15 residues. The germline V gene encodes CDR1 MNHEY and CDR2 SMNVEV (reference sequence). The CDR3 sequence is CASSSIPFPGYGYTF. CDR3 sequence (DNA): TGTGCCAGCAGTTCCATCCCCTTCCCGGGCTATGGCTACACCTTC.

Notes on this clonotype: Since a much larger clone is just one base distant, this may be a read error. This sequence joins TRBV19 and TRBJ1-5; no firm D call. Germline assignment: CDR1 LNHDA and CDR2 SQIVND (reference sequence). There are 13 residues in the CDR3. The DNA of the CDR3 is TGTGCCGGTAGTCCTCGGCCTCTTCAGCCCCAGCATTTT. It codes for CAGSPRPLQPQHF.

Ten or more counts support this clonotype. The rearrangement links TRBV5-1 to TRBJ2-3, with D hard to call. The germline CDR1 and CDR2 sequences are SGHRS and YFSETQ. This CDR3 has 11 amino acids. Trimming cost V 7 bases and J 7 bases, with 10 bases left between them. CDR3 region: CASRSQHTQYF. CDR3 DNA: TGCGCCAGCCGGTCCCAACATACGCAGTATTTT. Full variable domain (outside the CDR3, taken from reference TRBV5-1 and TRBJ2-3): KAGVTQTPRYLIKTRGQQVTLSCSPISGHRSVSWYQQTPGQGLQFLFEYFSETQRNKGNFPGRFSGRQFSNSRSEMNVSTLELGDSALYLCASRSQHTQYFGPGTRLTVL.

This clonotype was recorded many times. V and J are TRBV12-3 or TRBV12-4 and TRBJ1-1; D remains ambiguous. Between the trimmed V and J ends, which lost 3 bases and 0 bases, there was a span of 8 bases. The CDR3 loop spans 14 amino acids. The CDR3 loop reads CASSLRLLNTEAFF. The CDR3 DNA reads TGTGCCAGCAGTTTGCGGCTGCTGAACACTGAAGCTTTCTTT.

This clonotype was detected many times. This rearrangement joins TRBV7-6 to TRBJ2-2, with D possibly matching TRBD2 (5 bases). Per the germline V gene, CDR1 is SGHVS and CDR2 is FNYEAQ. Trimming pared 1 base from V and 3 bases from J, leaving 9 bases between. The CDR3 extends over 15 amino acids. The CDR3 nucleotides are TGTGCCAGCAGCTTAGAAGTCGGGGACACCGGGGAGCTGTTTTTT. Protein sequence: CASSLEVGDTGELFF.

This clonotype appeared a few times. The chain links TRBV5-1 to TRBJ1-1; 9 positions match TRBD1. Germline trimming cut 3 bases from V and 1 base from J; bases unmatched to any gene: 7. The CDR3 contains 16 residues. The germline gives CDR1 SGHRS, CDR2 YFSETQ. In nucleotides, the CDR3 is TGCGCCAGCAGCTGGGGCTCGGGACAGGGGAACACTGAAGCTTTCTTT. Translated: CASSWGSGQGNTEAFF. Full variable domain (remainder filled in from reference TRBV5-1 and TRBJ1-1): KAGVTQTPRYLIKTRGQQVTLSCSPISGHRSVSWYQQTPGQGLQFLFEYFSETQRNKGNFPGRFSGRQFSNSRSEMNVSTLELGDSALYLCASSWGSGQGNTEAFFGQGTRLTVV.

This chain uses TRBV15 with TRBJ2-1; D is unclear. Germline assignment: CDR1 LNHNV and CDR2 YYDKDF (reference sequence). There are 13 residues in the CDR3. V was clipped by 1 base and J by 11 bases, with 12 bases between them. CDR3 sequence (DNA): TGTGCCACCAGCAGAGGCCAGGCACTCCAGCAGTTCTTC. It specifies CATSRGQALQQFF.

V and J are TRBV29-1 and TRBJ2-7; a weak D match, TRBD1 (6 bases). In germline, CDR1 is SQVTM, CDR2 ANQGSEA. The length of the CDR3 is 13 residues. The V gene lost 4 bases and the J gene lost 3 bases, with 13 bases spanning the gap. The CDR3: CSVGAGDGYEQYV. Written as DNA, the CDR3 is TGCAGCGTTGGGGCAGGGGACGGCTACGAGCAGTACGTC.

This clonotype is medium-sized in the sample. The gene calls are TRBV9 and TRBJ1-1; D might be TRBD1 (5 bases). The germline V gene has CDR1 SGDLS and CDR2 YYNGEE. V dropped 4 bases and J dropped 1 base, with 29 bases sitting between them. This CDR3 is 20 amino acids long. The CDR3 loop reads CASSPRGLELGGSPNTEAFF. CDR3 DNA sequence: TGTGCCAGCAGCCCGAGGGGTTTGGAGTTGGGGGGAAGTCCGAACACTGAAGCTTTCTTT. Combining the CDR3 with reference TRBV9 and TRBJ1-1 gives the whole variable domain DSGVTQTPKHLITATGQRVTLRCSPRSGDLSVYWYQQSLDQGLQFLIQYYNGEERAKGNILERFSAQQFPDLHSELNLSSLELGDSALYFCASSPRGLELGGSPNTEAFFGQGTRLTVV.

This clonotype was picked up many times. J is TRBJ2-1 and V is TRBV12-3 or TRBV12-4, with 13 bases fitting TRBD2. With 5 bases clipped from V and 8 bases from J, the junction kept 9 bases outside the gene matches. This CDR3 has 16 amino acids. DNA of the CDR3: TGTGCCAGCAGTCGGGCGGGACTAGCGGGGAGGTATGAGCAGTTCTTC. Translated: CASSRAGLAGRYEQFF.

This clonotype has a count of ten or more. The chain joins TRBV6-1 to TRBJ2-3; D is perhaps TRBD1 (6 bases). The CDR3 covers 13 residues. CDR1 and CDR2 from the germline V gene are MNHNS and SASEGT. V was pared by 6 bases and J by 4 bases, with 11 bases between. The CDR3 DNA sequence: TGTGCCAGCAGGGTAAGACAGGCAGATACGCAGTATTTT. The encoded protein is CASRVRQADTQYF.

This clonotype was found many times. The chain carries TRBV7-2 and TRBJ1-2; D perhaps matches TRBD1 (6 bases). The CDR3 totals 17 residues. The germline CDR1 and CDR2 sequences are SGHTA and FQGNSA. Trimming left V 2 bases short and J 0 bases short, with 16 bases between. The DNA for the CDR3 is TGTGCCAGCAGCTTAAAACCGGGACAACCGACTAACTATGGCTACACCTTC. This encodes CASSLKPGQPTNYGYTF.

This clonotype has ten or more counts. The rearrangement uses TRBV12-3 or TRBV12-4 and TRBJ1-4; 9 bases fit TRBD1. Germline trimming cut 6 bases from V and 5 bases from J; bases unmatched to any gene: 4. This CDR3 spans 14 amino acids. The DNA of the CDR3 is TGTGCCAGCAGCCGGGACAGGGAGAATGAAAAACTGTTTTTT. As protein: CASSRDRENEKLFF.

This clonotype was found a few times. The CDR3 region is CASSLAPRYEQYF. CDR3 DNA sequence: TGCGCCAGCAGCTTGGCACCTCGCTACGAGCAGTACTTC. The rearrangement joins TRBV5-1 to TRBJ2-7, with no clear D. This CDR3 contains 13 residues. In germline, CDR1 is SGHRS, CDR2 YFSETQ. The ends were cut back, 0 bases at V and 3 bases at J, with 7 bases in the middle.

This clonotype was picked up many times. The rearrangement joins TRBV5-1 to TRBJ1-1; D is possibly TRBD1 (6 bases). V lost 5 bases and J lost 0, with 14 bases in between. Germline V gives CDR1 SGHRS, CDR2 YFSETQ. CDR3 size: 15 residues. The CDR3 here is CASSRQDHMNTEAFF. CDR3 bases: TGCGCCAGCAGTAGACAGGACCATATGAACACTGAAGCTTTCTTT.

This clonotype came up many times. The CDR3 DNA is TGTGCCACGCAAGGGAAATACTACAATGAGCAGTTCTTC. Its translation: CATQGKYYNEQFF. The chain carries TRBV6-1 and TRBJ2-1, with D hard to call. Germline CDR1 and CDR2: MNHNS and SASEGT. The CDR3 loop spans 13 amino acids. V was cut by 10 bases and J by 3 bases, with 13 bases left in between.

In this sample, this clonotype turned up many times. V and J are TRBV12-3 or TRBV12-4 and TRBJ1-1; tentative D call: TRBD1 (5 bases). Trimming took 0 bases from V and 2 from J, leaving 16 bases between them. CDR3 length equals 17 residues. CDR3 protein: CASSLARGGAGNTEAFF. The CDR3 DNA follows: TGTGCCAGCAGTTTAGCCCGTGGAGGGGCCGGTAACACTGAAGCTTTCTTT.

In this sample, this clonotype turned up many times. The CDR3 sequence is CSASHIGTGLDTEAFF. In DNA form, the CDR3 reads TGCAGTGCTAGCCATATAGGAACAGGGTTGGACACTGAAGCTTTCTTT. This chain uses TRBV20-1 with TRBJ1-1; a weak D match, TRBD1 (6 bases). This CDR3 spans 16 amino acids. V lost 3 bases, J lost 3 bases, and 20 bases lay in between. In germline, CDR1 is DFQATT, CDR2 SNEGSKA (reference sequence).